This T cell receptor (beta chain) was profiled in a study of CD8+CD57+ T cells in acquired aplastic anemia. Across the study: An average of approximately 3.4 ug of DNA was obtained from sorted CD4+ and CD8+ cells.

V was clipped by 2 bases and J by 2 bases, with 9 bases between them. The V gene's germline CDR1 is MNHEY and CDR2 SVGAGI. The CDR3 loop spans 14 amino acids. Genomic DNA acted as the template from which TCR beta VDJ combination and CDR3 sequence profiling were carried out. TCRdb re-called the reads with MiXCR, one entry per CDR3 protein. The sample lists some 220,000 distinct CDR3 sequences; 34% were seen once. This clonotype was picked up a small number of times. Its antigen is unknown. Study-level findings and limits: Shared by patients and controls, 25 to 35 CD8+ CDR3s were abundant in patients. Patients and controls had CD8+ Simpson's diversity values that were not significantly distinct.

Sequenced material: sorted CD4+, CD8+, or CD8+CD57+ T cells (not recorded which) from PBMCs. This TCR was sampled from a human donor in good health, serving as a control. V gene TRBV6-5 combines with J gene TRBJ1-1; D might be TRBD1 (6 bases). In DNA, the CDR3 is TGTGCCAGCAGTTACACCAGGGGAAACACTGAAGCTTTCTTT. As protein: CASSYTRGNTEAFF.